These T cell receptor beta chains were read from a single sample in a study of cytotoxic CD8 clonotypes in ibrutinib-treated CLL. Clones were read by immunoSEQ multiplex PCR, and TCRdb kept only the in-frame ones, dropping some. The sample carries more than 200,000 clones, roughly three quarters recorded once. Sequenced here: PBMCs, sampled after 12 months of ibrutinib treatment. The receptors stem from a human donor with chronic lymphocytic leukemia. Each CDR3 is given with its conserved first and last residue. Each record gives: clone size, D gene, J gene, V gene, CDR3 DNA, CDR3 protein. D genes are given only for firm matches. Not all rows give a size; the values are once, few, many and, for expanded clones, a class.

abundance: NA; d_gene: NA; j_gene: TRBJ1-5; v_gene: TRBV9; CDR3nt: TGTGCCAGCAGCCTTAGCGGGGTCGGCAATCAGCCCCAGCATTTT; CDR3aa: CASSLSGVGNQPQHF
abundance: NA; d_gene: NA; j_gene: TRBJ2-1; v_gene: TRBV25-1; CDR3nt: TGTGCCAGCAGTGAAATTGGACGTGGTAGGTACTCCTACAATGAGCAGTTCTTC; CDR3aa: CASSEIGRGRYSYNEQFF
abundance: NA; d_gene: NA; j_gene: TRBJ2-5; v_gene: TRBV18; CDR3nt: TGTGCCAGCTCATCACAGGGACCGAATGCCGAGACCCAGTACTTC; CDR3aa: CASSSQGPNAETQYF
abundance: NA; d_gene: TRBD1; j_gene: TRBJ2-7; v_gene: TRBV29-1; CDR3nt: TGCAGCGTTGCGACCTCCGACAGGGGACCCTACGAGCAGTACTTC; CDR3aa: CSVATSDRGPYEQYF
abundance: NA; d_gene: NA; j_gene: TRBJ2-7; v_gene: TRBV27; CDR3nt: TGTGCCACCCGCGGGAACTCCTACGAGCAGTACTTC; CDR3aa: CATRGNSYEQYF
abundance: NA; d_gene: TRBD2; j_gene: TRBJ2-1; v_gene: TRBV7-8; CDR3nt: TGTGCCAGCACCATGAAGCGGGGGAGCTCCTACAATGAGCAGTTCTTC; CDR3aa: CASTMKRGSSYNEQFF
abundance: NA; d_gene: NA; j_gene: TRBJ1-1; v_gene: TRBV6-1; CDR3nt: TGTGCCAGCACCGTGACAAATACGAACACTGAAGCTTTCTTT; CDR3aa: CASTVTNTNTEAFF
abundance: NA; d_gene: NA; j_gene: TRBJ1-3; v_gene: TRBV15; CDR3nt: TGTGCCACCAGCGAAGATGGGAGCTCTGGAAACACCATATATTTT; CDR3aa: CATSEDGSSGNTIYF
abundance: NA; d_gene: TRBD1; j_gene: TRBJ1-2; v_gene: TRBV7-9; CDR3nt: TGTGCCAGCAGCTCGATTACAGGGGAGCCTAACTATGGCTACACCTTC; CDR3aa: CASSSITGEPNYGYTF
abundance: NA; d_gene: NA; j_gene: TRBJ1-4; v_gene: TRBV7-2; CDR3nt: TGTGCCAGCAGCTTAGATCTGGGATTAAGGCTGTTTTTT; CDR3aa: CASSLDLGLRLFF
abundance: once; d_gene: TRBD1; j_gene: TRBJ2-7; v_gene: TRBV19; CDR3nt: TGTGCCAGTAGTGGAGCGAAAAGGGACAGGGCCTACGAGCAGTACTTC; CDR3aa: CASSGAKRDRAYEQYF
abundance: NA; d_gene: NA; j_gene: TRBJ2-7; v_gene: TRBV27; CDR3nt: TGTGCCAGCAGTTTTTTGCAGGGGTTCACCTACGAGCAGTACTTC; CDR3aa: CASSFLQGFTYEQYF
abundance: NA; d_gene: NA; j_gene: TRBJ2-3; v_gene: TRBV10-2; CDR3nt: TGCGCCAGCACGGGCAGGGGGGCAGATACGCAGTATTTT; CDR3aa: CASTGRGADTQYF
abundance: NA; d_gene: NA; j_gene: TRBJ1-1; v_gene: TRBV2; CDR3nt: TGTGCCAGCAGTGCACCCGGGGCCCCGAACACTGAAGCTTTCTTT; CDR3aa: CASSAPGAPNTEAFF
abundance: once; d_gene: NA; j_gene: TRBJ1-2; v_gene: TRBV6-5; CDR3nt: TGTGCCAGCACCTTACCACCTTCGGGCTACACCTTC; CDR3aa: CASTLPPSGYTF
abundance: NA; d_gene: NA; j_gene: TRBJ2-7; v_gene: TRBV7-2; CDR3nt: TGTGCCAGCAGCTCAGTAGGGTCCTACGAGCAGTACTTC; CDR3aa: CASSSVGSYEQYF
abundance: NA; d_gene: TRBD1; j_gene: TRBJ2-2; v_gene: TRBV7-3; CDR3nt: TGTGCCAGCAGCGCCTACCGACAGGGGGCGAACACCGGGGAGCTGTTTTTT; CDR3aa: CASSAYRQGANTGELFF
abundance: NA; d_gene: NA; j_gene: TRBJ1-2; v_gene: TRBV5-1; CDR3nt: TGCGCCAGCAGCGACGGAAACTATGGCTACACCTTC; CDR3aa: CASSDGNYGYTF
abundance: NA; d_gene: NA; j_gene: TRBJ2-2; v_gene: TRBV27; CDR3nt: TGTGCCAGCAGTTTAGTTGTTACCGGGGAGCTGTTTTTT; CDR3aa: CASSLVVTGELFF
abundance: NA; d_gene: TRBD1; j_gene: TRBJ1-1; v_gene: TRBV6-5; CDR3nt: TGTGCCAGCAGTAAAGACAGGGGGCCATACACTGAAGCTTTCTTT; CDR3aa: CASSKDRGPYTEAFF
abundance: NA; d_gene: TRBD1; j_gene: TRBJ1-1; v_gene: TRBV9; CDR3nt: TGTGCCAGCAGCGTAGCCGATACAGGGGGCGAATATGAAGCTTTCTTT; CDR3aa: CASSVADTGGEYEAFF
abundance: NA; d_gene: NA; j_gene: TRBJ2-5; v_gene: TRBV18; CDR3nt: TGTGCCAGCTCACCAAACAGGGTAGGAAAGACCCAGTACTTC; CDR3aa: CASSPNRVGKTQYF